The 29 T cell receptor beta chains below were found in one sample sequenced in a study of blood T cells in healthy people across ages. Primed by a sample-barcoded 5' primer and a J-beta primer mix, a second PCR proceeded for roughly 6 to 12 cycles. A single record per CDR3 protein comes from TCRdb applying MiXCR to the 5' RACE reads. The sample lists approximately 850,000 distinct CDR3 sequences; around 43% were seen once. The sequenced sample consisted of blood. All receptors come from a man aged 60 to 75 in good health.

This clonotype was seen more than once but under ten times. The chain employs TRBV2 and TRBJ2-7; TRBD2 is a possible D gene (5 bases). Germline V lookup: CDR1 SNHLY, CDR2 FYNNEI. The CDR3 sequence is 16 residues long. V lost 1 base and J lost 6, with 19 bases in between. The chain's CDR3 is CASSEGVLLRTREQYF. The CDR3 DNA is TGTGCCAGCAGTGAAGGTGTTCTTCTCCGGACTCGCGAGCAGTACTTC.

The chain joins TRBV5-5 to TRBJ2-7; 7 bases align to TRBD1. The germline gives CDR1 SGHKS, CDR2 YYEKEE (reference sequence). The CDR3 sequence is 13 residues long. After removal of 4 bases from V and 5 bases from J, the junction contained 6 bases not matched to a gene. CDR3 sequence (DNA): TGTGCCAGCAGCCCAGGGACAGTCCACGAGCAGTACTTC. This sequence encodes CASSPGTVHEQYF.

The gene calls are TRBV20-1 and TRBJ2-5, with D tentatively TRBD2 (7 bases). This CDR3 has 15 residues. Germline V lookup: CDR1 DFQATT, CDR2 SNEGSKA (reference sequence). V lost 0 bases, J lost 4 bases, and 15 bases lay in between. CDR3 in amino acids: CSARDQGGGLETQYF. The DNA for the CDR3 is TGCAGTGCTAGAGATCAAGGGGGGGGCCTAGAGACCCAGTACTTC.

CDR3 amino acids: CASTVTGTGDEQYF. The CDR3 bases are TGCGCCAGCACTGTGACCGGGACAGGGGACGAGCAGTACTTC. The chain joins TRBV5-1 to TRBJ2-7; 10 bases fit TRBD1. The CDR3 covers 14 residues. CDR1 and CDR2 (germline): SGHRS, YFSETQ. J gave up 5 bases and V 6 bases, and 8 bases lay outside the gene matches.

This clonotype was counted a few times. The chain carries TRBV7-9 and TRBJ2-7; possible D gene TRBD2, 5 bases. This CDR3 has 15 residues. Germline-derived CDR1 and CDR2 are SEHNR and FQNEAQ (reference sequence). V was clipped by 6 bases and J by 1 base, with 16 bases between them. For the CDR3, the DNA is TGTGCCAGCAGTTCGAGGGCCATGACTTCCTACGAGCAGTACTTC. This sequence encodes CASSSRAMTSYEQYF.

The CDR3 DNA is TGTGCCAGCAGCTTAAGGGGCCCGGACAATGAGCAGTTCTTC. Translating gives CASSLRGPDNEQFF. This chain joins TRBV7-3 and TRBJ2-1; perhaps TRBD1 as D (5 bases). Germline-derived CDR1 and CDR2 are SGHTA and FQGTGA. The CDR3 has 14 residues. V was pared by 1 base and J by 5 bases, with 9 bases between.

The rearrangement joins TRBV27 to TRBJ2-3; TRBD2 is a possible D gene (7 bases). From germline, CDR1 is MNHEY and CDR2 SMNVEV (reference sequence). The germline V and J ends were trimmed by 6 bases and 3 bases, with 13 bases remaining between them. The CDR3 extends over 14 amino acids. This chain's CDR3 is CASSDGGPTDTQYF. The CDR3 DNA follows: TGTGCCAGCAGCGACGGGGGGCCAACAGATACGCAGTATTTT.

The sample holds a few counts of this clonotype. The chain joins TRBV7-2 to TRBJ2-7; 7 nucleotides agree with TRBD1. The CDR3 extends over 15 amino acids. Germline values: CDR1 SGHTA, CDR2 FQGNSA. Losses at the gene ends were 6 bases for V and 2 bases for J; bases not matched to a gene: 10. This chain's CDR3 is CASRLSTGQPYEQYF. In DNA, the CDR3 is TGTGCCAGCAGACTATCCACGGGACAGCCCTACGAGCAGTACTTC.

The J gene is TRBJ2-2, the V gene TRBV4-3; the match to TRBD2 covers 9 bases. Germline V lookup: CDR1 LGHNA, CDR2 YSLEER. CDR3 length: 14 amino acids. The junction had 5 bases not matched to a gene; V was cut back by 7 bases and J by 5 bases. CDR3 sequence reads: CASMAGGRTGELFF. CDR3 bases: TGCGCCAGCATGGCGGGGGGGCGGACCGGGGAGCTGTTTTTT.

This clonotype was counted only a few times. This chain uses TRBV7-2 with TRBJ2-7; 8 bases align to TRBD1. The CDR3 totals 15 residues. Per germline, CDR1 SGHTA and CDR2 FQGNSA. With 5 bases clipped from V and 2 bases from J, the junction kept 8 bases outside the gene matches. This CDR3 reads CASSPQTGVAYEQYF. The CDR3 region has the DNA TGTGCCAGCAGCCCCCAGACAGGGGTGGCCTACGAGCAGTACTTC.

The V call is TRBV14, the J call TRBJ2-5; a weak D match, TRBD1 (6 bases). The J call may be in error: the DNA end matches TRBJ2-7 better. Germline V CDR1 and CDR2: SGHDN, FVKESK. CDR3 length: 14 residues. The CDR3 bases are TGTGCCAGCAGCAGAGGGGGAGTTGCCTACGAGCAGTACTTC. Encoded protein: CASSRGGVAYEQYF.

This clonotype was detected once. V and J are TRBV30 and TRBJ1-5; D is ambiguous. The CDR3 is made up of 14 amino acids. Germline CDR1 GTSNPN, CDR2 SVGIG (reference sequence). Trimming took 3 bases from V and 2 from J, leaving 11 bases between them. The CDR3 protein is CAWSAGVGNQPQHF. In DNA form, the CDR3 reads TGTGCCTGGAGCGCGGGAGTCGGCAATCAGCCCCAGCATTTT.

The chain combines TRBV27 with TRBJ2-6, with D possibly called TRBD1 or TRBD2 (5 bases each). This CDR3 has 15 amino acids. Between the trimmed V and J ends, which lost 5 bases and 2 bases, there was a span of 10 bases. CDR1 and CDR2 from the germline V gene are MNHEY and SMNVEV (reference sequence). The CDR3 DNA is TGTGCCAGCAGTCCGGGACCCCCTGGGGCCAACGTCCTGACTTTC. Protein product: CASSPGPPGANVLTF.

This clonotype has just a few counts. The chain uses TRBV29-1 and TRBJ1-2, with D possibly being TRBD1 (6 bases). Between the trimmed V and J ends, which lost 8 bases and 5 bases, there was a span of 24 bases. CDR3 length: 15 residues. Germline V gene sequence: CDR1 SQVTM, CDR2 ANQGSEA. In DNA, the CDR3 is TGCAGCTCTCGAAACGAAGGGGGTTTAGCATATGGCTACACCTTC. Translating gives CSSRNEGGLAYGYTF.

In its sample, this clonotype was seen once. One end of the junction fails to match germline, which may point to a read error. V usage is TRBV5-1 and J usage is TRBJ2-3; D may match TRBD1 or TRBD2 (5 bases each). Germline V gives CDR1 SGHRS, CDR2 YFSETQ. There are 14 residues in the CDR3. CDR3 sequence reads: CASSLLGTTDAQYF. In DNA form, the CDR3 reads TGCGCCAGCAGCTTGCTAGGGACCACAGATGCGCAGTATTTT.

The chain has TRBV11-2 and TRBJ2-7, with D tentatively TRBD1 or TRBD2 (7 bases each). The CDR3 is 14 amino acids. Trimming cost V 7 bases and J 4 bases, with 17 bases left between them. Germline V CDR1 and CDR2: SGHAT, FQNNGV. This CDR3 reads CASKRDSSFYEQYF. The CDR3, as DNA: TGTGCCAGCAAGCGGGACAGTTCTTTTTACGAGCAGTACTTC.

The rearrangement uses TRBV20-1 and TRBJ2-4; D is undetermined. Trimming cost V 3 bases and J 0 bases, with 15 bases left between them. The V gene's germline CDR1 is DFQATT and CDR2 SNEGSKA (reference sequence). This CDR3 has 16 residues. This CDR3 reads CSASDILGLAKNIQYF. In DNA form, the CDR3 reads TGCAGTGCTAGTGACATCTTGGGTCTAGCCAAAAACATTCAGTACTTC.

The chain employs TRBV7-8 and TRBJ2-3, with D tentatively TRBD1 (5 bases). Germline lookup yields CDR1 SGHVS and CDR2 FQNEAQ. V shed 5 bases and J shed 6 bases, with 15 bases lying between them. The length of the CDR3 is 14 residues. In nucleotides, the CDR3 is TGTGCCAGCAGCCTAAGGCTACAGGCCGATACGCAGTATTTT. Its translation: CASSLRLQADTQYF.

There are a few counts of this clonotype. The V call is TRBV7-2, the J call TRBJ1-4; D is perhaps TRBD1 (6 bases). The CDR3 contains 17 residues. The V end was cut by 2 bases, the J end by 7 bases, with 20 bases between. CDR1 is SGHTA and CDR2 is FQGNSA in the germline V gene. The CDR3 DNA reads TGTGCCAGCAGCTTATCGGTCAGGGGAGTGGGGGGTGAAAAACTGTTTTTT. Its protein is CASSLSVRGVGGEKLFF.

The chain couples TRBV25-1 to TRBJ2-2; unclear D gene. The CDR3 is 14 amino acids. Germline V gene data show CDR1 as MGHDK and CDR2 as SYGVNS. V was shortened by 6 bases and J by 4 bases, with 12 bases between the two germline ends. The CDR3 here is CASRNLEATGELFF. CDR3 nucleotides: TGTGCCAGCAGGAATCTAGAGGCCACCGGGGAGCTGTTTTTT.

The V and J genes are TRBV7-8 and TRBJ2-4; TRBD2 is a possible D gene (5 bases). Germline V gives CDR1 SGHVS, CDR2 FQNEAQ. This CDR3 comprises 17 residues. Trimming stripped 4 bases from V and 4 bases from J, with 20 bases between. CDR3 DNA sequence: TGTGCCAGCAGCTCCCTCGGGATGGCCAGACTGAAAAACATTCAGTACTTC. Its protein is CASSSLGMARLKNIQYF.

This CDR3 reads CASSKLQGLPEAFF. The CDR3 DNA is TGTGCCAGCAGCAAACTACAGGGGTTACCTGAAGCTTTCTTT. The chain employs TRBV7-9 and TRBJ1-1, with TRBD1 matching 7 bases. With 5 bases clipped from V and 6 bases from J, the junction kept 9 bases outside the gene matches. CDR1 SEHNR and CDR2 FQNEAQ come from the germline V gene (reference sequence). The CDR3 is 14 residues long. The full variable domain, in which reference TRBV7-9 and TRBJ1-1 provide the parts outside the CDR3, is DTGVSQNPRHKITKRGQNVTFRCDPISEHNRLYWYRQTLGQGPEFLTYFQNEAQLEKSRLLSDRFSAERPKGSFSTLEIQRTEQGDSAMYLCASSKLQGLPEAFFGQGTRLTVV.

This clonotype was observed a few times. This rearrangement joins TRBV28 to TRBJ1-1, with D possibly matching TRBD1 (6 bases). The CDR3 is made up of 14 amino acids. The V end was cut by 6 bases, the J end by 6 bases, with 17 bases between. Germline V gene sequence: CDR1 MDHEN, CDR2 SYDVKM. The chain's CDR3 is CASSPGTSRAEAFF. For the CDR3, the DNA is TGTGCCAGCAGCCCCGGGACATCAAGGGCTGAAGCTTTCTTT.

V is TRBV6-6 and J is TRBJ2-3; the D call may be TRBD1 or TRBD2 (5 bases each). V was cut by 0 bases and J by 1 base, with 11 bases left in between. The CDR3 is made up of 16 amino acids. Germline assignment: CDR1 MNHNY and CDR2 SVGAGI (reference sequence). The CDR3 DNA is TGTGCCAGCAGTTACTCAGGGGACCTCCGCACAGATACGCAGTATTTT. It is translated as CASSYSGDLRTDTQYF.

This clonotype was recorded only once. The CDR3 here is CASSQMELPYYEQYF. The DNA of the CDR3 is TGCGCCAGCAGCCAAATGGAACTCCCTTACTACGAGCAGTACTTC. The V and J genes are TRBV4-1 and TRBJ2-7; D remains unclear. This CDR3 region has 15 residues. Germline CDR1 MGHRA, CDR2 YSYEKL. The V end was cut by 2 bases, the J end by 3 bases, with 14 bases between.

The genes are TRBV12-3 or TRBV12-4 and TRBJ2-7; a possible D gene is TRBD1 (6 bases). V was cut by 6 bases and J by 2 bases, with 20 bases left in between. CDR3 length equals 16 residues. The CDR3 spells CASSPTIQGSTYEQYF. In nucleotides, the CDR3 is TGTGCCAGCAGCCCTACCATACAGGGTTCGACCTACGAGCAGTACTTC.

V usage is TRBV6-5 and J usage is TRBJ1-6; 9 nucleotides line up with TRBD1. This CDR3 comprises 15 residues. With 7 bases clipped from V and 7 bases from J, the junction kept 8 bases outside the gene matches. Germline V gene data show CDR1 as MNHEY and CDR2 as SVGAGI. CDR3 sequence: CASNTGQGKNSPLHF. The DNA of the CDR3 is TGTGCCAGCAACACGGGACAGGGTAAAAATTCACCCCTCCACTTT.

This chain links TRBV7-2 with TRBJ2-1; TRBD1 agrees at 8 bases. Germline values: CDR1 SGHTA, CDR2 FQGNSA. The CDR3 sequence is 19 residues long. The V segment lost 1 base and the J segment 4 bases; nucleotides outside the gene matches: 15. For the CDR3, the DNA is TGTGCCAGCAGCTTAGTTGGTCCGGGACAGGCTAATTTATACAATGAGCAGTTCTTC. This encodes CASSLVGPGQANLYNEQFF.

V usage is TRBV2 and J usage is TRBJ2-5; D is unclear. Trimming pared 5 bases from V and 4 bases from J, leaving 11 bases between. The CDR3 spans 13 residues. Germline values: CDR1 SNHLY, CDR2 FYNNEI. Here the CDR3 reads CASSKESGETQYF. The DNA for the CDR3 is TGTGCCAGCAGTAAAGAATCCGGAGAGACCCAGTACTTC.